The present T cell receptor beta chain was sequenced within a study of OX40 agonist ivuxolimab in advanced cancers. In germline, CDR1 is SEHNR, CDR2 FQNEAQ (reference sequence). The CDR3 covers 18 residues. The ends were cut back, 7 bases at V and 0 bases at J, with 19 bases in the middle. Study results and limitations: Low clonal expansion, among the lowest seen, marked partial responders at 0.1-3.0 mg/kg. Still undetermined is the antigen specificity of the expanded peripheral T cells.

Points on this clone: Its antigen is not identified.

Data came from immunoSEQ multiplex PCR; TCRdb stores just in-frame clones and leaves some out. The sample has about 70,000 clones, approximately 85% seen once; the top ten hold 0.53%. The rearrangement links TRBV7-9 to TRBJ2-6; a weak D match, TRBD1 (5 bases). Sequenced material: CD4+ or CD8+ T cells sorted from blood, taken in a trial of the OX40 agonist ivuxolimab. This clonotype originated in an adult with an advanced solid tumor such as melanoma, head and neck, liver or kidney cancer. The chain's CDR3 is CASTRVRPTRSGANVLTF. The CDR3 nucleotides read TGTGCCAGCACCAGGGTTAGACCTACCCGCTCTGGGGCCAACGTCCTGACTTTC.